This T cell receptor (beta chain) comes out of a study of molecular identifiers for immune sequencing clone quantification. V shed 0 bases, J shed 4 bases, and the junction held 6 bases outside the gene matches. This CDR3 has 17 amino acids. Germline V gives CDR1 SGHVS, CDR2 FNYEAQ. TCRdb independently ran MiXCR on the PCR reads; one entry per CDR3 protein. The table has around 320,000 distinct CDR3 sequences, 24% seen once. The clonotype originates from a human donor in good health. Some libraries in this study had Jurkat cell RNA spiked in. The J gene is TRBJ2-3, the V gene TRBV7-6, with 11 nucleotides matching TRBD2. The source material was naive CD8+ T cells from blood, with Jurkat cell RNA spiked in. Subset of the sample: FACS-sorted CD8+CD4-CCR7+CD45RA+ naive T cells. The CDR3 DNA reads as TGTGCCAGCAGCTTAGCGACTAGCGGGAATCAGGCAGATACGCAGTATTTT. Translation gives CASSLATSGNQADTQYF.